This TCR beta chain originates from a study of T cell responses to AZD1222 COVID-19 vaccine. Whole-study findings and limits: The span of vaccine-associated CD4 TCRs extended across spike, with dominance at 160-218 and 743-854. Seropositive at baseline were only 5 or 6 AZD1222 recipients. Researchers took repertoire samples only after the peak T cell response had come. Unmutated variant regions are reportedly the target of nearly half of TCRs that are spike-specific.

Libraries were prepared by immunoSEQ multiplex PCR; TCRdb keeps only in-frame clonotypes and omits some of them. The data contain 250,000 to 300,000 clones, almost 95% of them singletons. Between the trimmed V and J ends, which lost 6 bases and 4 bases, there was a span of 16 bases. The germline V gene has CDR1 LGHDT and CDR2 YNNKEL (reference sequence). This CDR3 has 15 residues. Worth noting for this clone: Its specificity is unknown.

This chain connects TRBV3-1 (or the pseudogene TRBV3-2) to TRBJ2-1; D is uncertain. This specimen consisted of peripheral blood, obtained 28 days after the second AZD1222 dose. The receptor's source is an adult who received the AZD1222 COVID-19 vaccine. This CDR3 reads CASSTPGRSYNEQFF. The CDR3 DNA follows: TGTGCCAGCAGTACGCCGGGCCGATCTTACAATGAGCAGTTCTTC.